Shown below are 31 T cell receptor beta chains from a single sample sequenced in a study of T cells in women clearing cervical HPV infection. Method: immunoSEQ multiplex PCR; TCRdb's copy keeps in-frame clones and lacks some. The sample is made up of about 18,000 clones, and the top ten hold approximately 15% of it. The sample comprised blood buffy coat. These receptors all stem from a woman aged 18 to 69 with a cervical HPV16 infection that either progressed to CIN3+ or cleared (not recorded which).

About this clone: The read terminates 3 residues ahead of where the CDR3 ends, so the germline J gene completes it. This rearrangement joins TRBV28 to TRBJ2-3; no firm D call. The V gene lost 8 bases and the J gene lost 5 bases, with 11 bases spanning the gap. Germline CDR1 and CDR2: MDHEN and SYDVKM. The CDR3 consists of 12 residues. CDR3 sequence: CASGLALDTQYF. The sequenced CDR3 bases are TGTGCCAGCGGGTTAGCTCTAGATACG.

In regard to this clone: Read data end 3 residues before the CDR3 end; the end is taken from the germline J gene. The V call is TRBV19, the J call TRBJ1-1, with 8 nucleotides matching TRBD1. The CDR3 is made up of 12 amino acids. The germline V gene has CDR1 LNHDA and CDR2 SQIVND (reference sequence). V lost 8 bases to trimming and J lost 6 bases; unmatched junction nucleotides: 5. Incomplete CDR3 DNA: TGTGCCAGTCGACAGGGGACCCCTGAA. Translated, it gives CASRQGTPE. In full, the CDR3 is CASRQGTPEAFF.

A word on this clone: The read ends 3 residues early relative to the CDR3; the germline J gene fills the gap. This rearrangement joins TRBV4-2 to TRBJ1-4; 8 nucleotides match TRBD1. CDR3 length equals 15 residues. Germline V gene lookup returns CDR1 LGHNA and CDR2 YNFKEQ. The trim removed 3 bases at V and 8 bases at J, leaving 8 bases unmatched. The CDR3 DNA, read in part, is TGTGCCAGCAGCCAGGAACAGGGGGTGGGGGAAAAA. Its translation is CASSQEQGVGEK. The whole CDR3 protein is CASSQEQGVGEKLFF.

As for this clone: The sequence runs out 3 residues before the end of the CDR3; the remainder is reconstructed from the germline J gene. The chain combines TRBV4-1 with TRBJ2-2; D is perhaps TRBD2 (6 bases). The germline V gene has CDR1 MGHRA and CDR2 YSYEKL. This CDR3 is 16 amino acids long. Between the trimmed V and J ends, which lost 4 bases and 1 base, there was a span of 13 bases. The CDR3 protein is CASSPRPGENTGELFF. CDR3 DNA, as far as it was read: TGCGCCAGCAGCCCCAGGCCGGGGGAGAACACCGGGGAG.

Points on this clone: The CDR3 goes on 3 residues after the read ends, and that part is filled in from the germline J gene. The chain has TRBV14 and TRBJ1-2; D perhaps matches TRBD1 (6 bases). Germline assignment: CDR1 SGHDN and CDR2 FVKESK. The CDR3 runs 13 residues. V was cut by 4 bases and J by 6 bases, with 12 bases left in between. The CDR3 bases that were read are TGTGCCAGCAGCCGAAAACAGGGTGATGGC. As protein: CASSRKQGDG. The CDR3 in its entirety is CASSRKQGDGYTF.

Worth noting for this clone: Read sequence stops 3 residues before the CDR3 end, and the germline J gene provides the missing end. This chain links TRBV30 with TRBJ2-3, with 9 positions matching TRBD2. V lost 4 bases, J lost 2 bases, and 4 bases stayed unmatched. The CDR3 contains 14 residues. In germline, CDR1 is GTSNPN, CDR2 SVGIG (reference sequence). The CDR3: CAWKERGDTDTQYF. Partial CDR3 DNA: TGTGCCTGGAAGGAGCGGGGGGACACAGATACG.

About this clone: The CDR3 extends 3 residues past the end of the read, so its final part is completed from the germline J gene. This rearrangement joins TRBV7-8 to TRBJ1-2; 12 nucleotides match TRBD1. V lost 5 bases and J lost 4; bases outside the gene matches: 8. Germline loops: CDR1 SGHVS, CDR2 FQNEAQ. This CDR3 has 16 amino acids. Incomplete CDR3 DNA: TGTGCCAGCAGCGCGGGACAGGGGGCATTCGGCTATGGC. It is translated as CASSAGQGAFGYG. The full CDR3 protein is CASSAGQGAFGYGYTF.

Details on this clone: From the germline J gene comes the end of the CDR3, since the read stops 3 residues before it. The chain is built from TRBV7-6 and TRBJ2-3, with D possibly being TRBD1 (6 bases). V was cut by 5 bases and J by 4 bases, with 16 bases left in between. The CDR3 covers 15 residues. Germline CDR1 SGHVS, CDR2 FNYEAQ. CDR3 amino acids: CASSRTGLPADTQYF. The CDR3 bases that were read are TGTGCCAGCAGCCGTACAGGGTTGCCGGCAGATACG.

Note on this clone: The read comes to an end 3 residues before the CDR3 does, leaving the germline J gene to fill in the end. The V gene is TRBV11-2, the J gene TRBJ1-3; perhaps TRBD1 as D (6 bases). The CDR3 extends over 15 amino acids. The V end was cut by 1 base, the J end by 3 bases, with 10 bases between. Germline assignment: CDR1 SGHAT and CDR2 FQNNGV. CDR3 loop: CASSLGGTIGNTIYF. The part of the CDR3 DNA that was read is TGTGCCAGCAGCTTAGGAGGGACAATTGGAAACACC.

About this clone: The observed sequence ends 3 residues before the CDR3 terminus, with the missing tail filled in from the germline J gene. The chain links TRBV29-1 to TRBJ2-7; TRBD2 aligns across 16 bases. The germline V gene has CDR1 SQVTM and CDR2 ANQGSEA. This CDR3 has 16 residues. J was trimmed by 2 bases and V by 3 bases; bases with no gene match: 4. The covered CDR3 bases are TGCAGCGTTGACGGGACTAGCGGGGGGGGGCCCTACGAG. Translated, it gives CSVDGTSGGGPYE. The whole CDR3 region reads CSVDGTSGGGPYEQYF.

Note on this clone: The read is 3 residues too short to cover the CDR3 end, so that end is filled in from the germline J gene. The rearrangement links TRBV5-6 to TRBJ2-5, with a tentative D call TRBD2 (6 bases). CDR3 length: 12 amino acids. Per the germline V gene, CDR1 is SGHDT and CDR2 is YYEEEE. The V end lost 5 bases, the J end lost 5 bases, and 10 bases lay between the germline ends. CDR3 loop: CASRVGGETQYF. The DNA read from the CDR3 is TGTGCCAGCAGGGTCGGAGGGGAGACC.

Concerning this clone: The identical CDR3 is also encoded by other nucleotide sequences in the sample. Partial CDR3 DNA: TGCAGTGCTAGCGGACTAGCGGGGGCCTCCAGAGGGGAGACC. It encodes CSASGLAGASRGET. The whole CDR3 region reads CSASGLAGASRGETQYF. V gene TRBV20-1 combines with J gene TRBJ2-5; 13 nucleotides agree with TRBD2. The read stops 3 residues short of the end of the CDR3; the missing end is completed from the germline J gene. CDR1 is DFQATT, CDR2 SNEGSKA, per germline (reference sequence). This CDR3 contains 17 residues. Unmatched junction bases numbered 12, after V lost 3 bases and J lost 5 bases.

Points on this clone: The read gets to within 3 residues of the CDR3 end, and the germline J gene fills in the rest. The chain recombines TRBV6-1 with TRBJ1-5; no definite D call. From germline, CDR1 is MNHNS and CDR2 SASEGT. This CDR3 contains 12 residues. V dropped 4 bases and J dropped 4 bases, with 5 bases sitting between them. The CDR3 spells CASSGLNQPQHF. Incomplete CDR3 DNA: TGTGCCAGCAGTGGGCTGAATCAGCCC.

On this clone: The read ends 3 residues early relative to the CDR3; the germline J gene fills the gap. V is TRBV6-2 or TRBV6-3 and J is TRBJ2-5; 14 bases fit TRBD2. This CDR3 spans 16 amino acids. After removal of 6 bases from V and 4 bases from J, the junction contained 7 bases not matched to a gene. Germline loops: CDR1 MNHEY, CDR2 SVGEGT. The sequenced part of the CDR3 DNA is TGTGCCAGCAGAAAGAACGGACTAGCGGGGGGAGAGACC. It specifies CASRKNGLAGGET. The whole CDR3 sequence reads CASRKNGLAGGETQYF.

Partial CDR3 DNA: TGTGCCAGCAGTGAGTCTAGCTTCTCCTACAATGAG. Translating gives CASSESSFSYNE. The entire CDR3 reads CASSESSFSYNEQFF. The J gene is TRBJ2-1, the V gene TRBV25-1; TRBD2 might be the D (5 bases). The CDR3 end lies 3 residues beyond the end of the read and is filled in from the germline J gene. Germline V gene data show CDR1 as MGHDK and CDR2 as SYGVNS. V was shortened by 3 bases and J by 0 bases, with 9 bases between the two germline ends. This CDR3 spans 15 amino acids.

Concerning this clone itself: The read terminates 3 residues before the CDR3 end, so the remaining end is supplied by the germline J gene. V gene TRBV7-9 combines with J gene TRBJ1-2; D is ambiguous. This CDR3 is 12 amino acids long. CDR1 and CDR2 (germline): SEHNR, FQNEAQ (reference sequence). CDR3 protein: CASSSDSYDYTF. The covered CDR3 bases are TGTGCCAGCAGCTCAGACTCATACGAC.

A remark on this clone: With the read ending 3 residues before the CDR3 end, the germline J gene is used to fill in that end. The chain has TRBV29-1 and TRBJ2-3; D might be TRBD1 (5 bases). The length of the CDR3 is 12 residues. Trimming removed 4 bases from V and 4 bases from J, with 9 bases in between. CDR1 and CDR2 from the germline V gene are SQVTM and ANQGSEA. CDR3 sequence reads: CSVVGQADTQYF. The covered CDR3 bases are TGCAGCGTTGTGGGGCAGGCAGATACG.

Concerning this clone itself: The DNA ends 3 residues before the CDR3 does, and the rest of the CDR3 is filled in from the germline J gene. This chain joins TRBV6-2 or TRBV6-3 and TRBJ2-7; 13 bases map to TRBD2. Germline values: CDR1 MNHEY, CDR2 SVGEGT. The J segment lost 6 bases and the V segment lost 0 bases, leaving 8 bases of the junction unmatched. The CDR3 extends over 17 amino acids. The CDR3 sequence is CASSYSTPTSGRGEQYF. The DNA read from the CDR3 is TGTGCCAGCAGTTACTCGACTCCCACTAGCGGGAGGGGCGAG.

With regard to this clone: The observed sequence ends 3 residues before the CDR3 terminus, with the missing tail filled in from the germline J gene. The J gene is TRBJ2-2, the V gene TRBV20-1, with 9 positions matching TRBD2. Germline values: CDR1 DFQATT, CDR2 SNEGSKA (reference sequence). The CDR3 is 16 residues long. With V trimmed by 5 bases and J by 5 bases, 12 bases remained unmatched. The CDR3 reads CSADPIAGERTGELFF. The sequenced part of the CDR3 DNA is TGCAGTGCTGACCCAATAGCGGGGGAGAGGACCGGGGAG.

CDR3 DNA (partial): TGTGCCAGCAGTCTAGGACAGGGAGCCTATGGC. Protein sequence: CASSLGQGAYG. The full-length CDR3 reads as CASSLGQGAYGYTF. V gene TRBV28 combines with J gene TRBJ1-2; 8 bases are shared with TRBD1. The read gets to within 3 residues of the CDR3 end, and the germline J gene fills in the rest. V was pared by 5 bases and J by 4 bases, with 6 bases of the junction left unmatched. Germline lookup yields CDR1 MDHEN and CDR2 SYDVKM. The CDR3 totals 14 residues.

A word on this clone: The CDR3 extends 3 residues past the end of the read, so its final part is completed from the germline J gene. V is TRBV20-1 and J is TRBJ2-3; D is undetermined. The CDR3 is 13 amino acids. The germline V gene encodes CDR1 DFQATT and CDR2 SNEGSKA (reference sequence). V was pared by 7 bases and J by 1 base, with 12 bases between. Partial CDR3 DNA: TGCAGTGTATCAAACCCGGGCACAGATACG. It translates to CSVSNPGTDT. The whole CDR3 protein is CSVSNPGTDTQYF.

Details on this clone: The read finishes 3 residues shy of the CDR3 end, and the germline J gene is used to complete it. The rearrangement links TRBV5-4 to TRBJ2-7; TRBD2 aligns across 8 bases. Germline CDR1 is SGHNT and CDR2 is YYREEE (reference sequence). The V gene end was trimmed by 0 bases and the J gene end by 5 bases; junction bases not matched to a gene: 7. This CDR3 has 15 residues. Partial CDR3 DNA: TGTGCCAGCAGCTTGGGCCAGCGGGAGAATAACGAG. Its protein is CASSLGQRENNE. In full, the CDR3 is CASSLGQRENNEQYF.

Comment on this clone: The read gets to within 3 residues of the CDR3 end, and the germline J gene fills in the rest. The rearrangement links TRBV30 to TRBJ1-2; D possibly corresponds to TRBD1 (6 bases). The CDR3 extends over 13 amino acids. Between the trimmed V and J ends, which lost 6 bases and 0 bases, there was a span of 11 bases. Per the germline V gene, CDR1 is GTSNPN and CDR2 is SVGIG (reference sequence). CDR3 bases read: TGTGCCTGCGCGGACAGCACTAACTATGGC. Its protein is CACADSTNYG. The entire CDR3 is CACADSTNYGYTF.

As to this clone: The read terminates 3 residues ahead of where the CDR3 ends, so the germline J gene completes it. This chain links TRBV4-1 with TRBJ1-1, with D possibly matching TRBD1 (5 bases). The CDR3 length is 14 residues. Germline V lookup: CDR1 MGHRA, CDR2 YSYEKL. Trimming pared 4 bases from V and 1 base from J, leaving 10 bases between. The CDR3 bases that were read are TGCGCCAGCAGCCTCCGACAGAGGAACACTGAA. Translated, it gives CASSLRQRNTE. The full CDR3 sequence reads CASSLRQRNTEAFF.

Concerning this clone itself: The CDR3 end lies 3 residues beyond the end of the read and is filled in from the germline J gene. The chain combines TRBV7-9 with TRBJ1-5; no clear D. Germline CDR1 reads SEHNR; CDR2 reads FQNEAQ (reference sequence). V dropped 5 bases and J dropped 9 bases, with 14 bases sitting between them. This CDR3 is built from 13 residues. The part of the CDR3 DNA that was read is TGTGCCAGCAGCCAAGGGTTTGCAGCGCCC. As protein: CASSQGFAAP. The CDR3 in its entirety is CASSQGFAAPQHF.

In regard to this clone: The sequence runs out 3 residues before the end of the CDR3; the remainder is reconstructed from the germline J gene. The gene calls are TRBV6-2 or TRBV6-3 and TRBJ2-1; perhaps TRBD2 as D (6 bases). This CDR3 is 14 amino acids long. Per germline, CDR1 MNHEY and CDR2 SVGEGT. V was pared by 1 base and J by 3 bases, with 7 bases between. The sequenced part of the CDR3 DNA is TGTGCCAGCAGTTACTACGGGGGCTACAATGAG. Protein sequence: CASSYYGGYNE. The whole CDR3 reads CASSYYGGYNEQFF.

In regard to this clone: The read finishes 3 residues shy of the CDR3 end, and the germline J gene is used to complete it. V gene TRBV4-1 combines with J gene TRBJ1-2; unclear D gene. This CDR3 comprises 13 residues. Trimming shortened V by 0 bases and J by 6 bases, and 8 bases separated the two germline ends. Germline loops: CDR1 MGHRA, CDR2 YSYEKL. The CDR3 loop is CASSQDWRDGYTF. The part of the CDR3 DNA that was read is TGCGCCAGCAGCCAAGATTGGCGGGATGGC.

Details on this clone: The read is 3 residues too short to cover the CDR3 end, so that end is filled in from the germline J gene. The chain carries TRBV29-1 and TRBJ2-4; D uncertain. The V and J ends lost 3 bases and 8 bases respectively, with 11 bases between them. CDR3 length equals 12 residues. Germline V gives CDR1 SQVTM, CDR2 ANQGSEA. The CDR3 spells CSVEYDRDIQYF. The sequenced CDR3 bases are TGCAGCGTTGAGTACGACCGGGACATT.

Comment on this clone: The DNA ends 3 residues before the CDR3 does, and the rest of the CDR3 is filled in from the germline J gene. This chain uses TRBV12-5 with TRBJ1-1; TRBD1 matches at 8 bases. Germline assignment: CDR1 LGHNT and CDR2 FRNRAP. V lost 3 bases to trimming and J lost 0 bases; unmatched junction nucleotides: 6. This CDR3 has 16 amino acids. Here the CDR3 reads CASGLLQGDMNTEAFF. Incomplete CDR3 DNA: TGTGCTAGTGGTTTATTACAGGGGGACATGAACACTGAA. The full variable domain, its missing parts supplied by reference TRBV12-5 and TRBJ1-1, is DARVTQTPRHKVTEMGQEVTMRCQPILGHNTVFWYRQTMMQGLELLAYFRNRAPLDDSGMPKDRFSAEMPDATLATLKIQPSEPRDSAVYFCASGLLQGDMNTEAFFGQGTRLTVV.

Comment on this clone: The read stops 3 residues short of the end of the CDR3; the missing end is completed from the germline J gene. The chain uses TRBV30 and TRBJ2-4, with 7 bases lining up with TRBD1. From germline, CDR1 is GTSNPN and CDR2 SVGIG (reference sequence). CDR3 length equals 19 residues. Incomplete CDR3 DNA: TGTGCCTGGAGAGGGGAGTACCAGAAGGCAGGGGGACCCATATATGGT. It specifies CAWRGEYQKAGGPIYG. From start to end, the CDR3 is CAWRGEYQKAGGPIYGQYF. The full variable domain, in which reference TRBV30 and TRBJ2-4 provide the parts outside the CDR3, is SQTIHQWPATLVQPVGSPLSLECTVEGTSNPNLYWYRQAAGRGLQLLFYSVGIGQISSEVPQNLSASRPQDRQFILSSKKLLLSDSGFYLCAWRGEYQKAGGPIYGQYFGAGTRLSVL.

About this clone: The junction does not match germline at one end; this may be a read error. The sequenced fragment ends 3 residues before the CDR3 boundary, so the rest is inferred from the germline J gene. The J gene is TRBJ2-3, the V gene TRBV4-2; 11 bases are a match to TRBD2. The CDR3 spans 16 residues. Germline V gene data show CDR1 as LGHNA and CDR2 as YNFKEQ. CDR3 sequence reads: CASSQGLAGGGDTQYF. The sequenced part of the CDR3 DNA is TGCGCCAGCAGCCAGGGGCTAGCGGGAGGTGGAGATACG.